One and the same sample provided the 30 T cell receptor beta chains below, sequenced in a study of beta chain features in type 1 diabetes (dated by TCRdb to about 2018). Libraries were constructed by the immunoSEQ multiplex PCR assay. The entire amount of isolated RNA was reverse transcribed using the High Capacity cDNA Reverse Transcription Kit, so the sequenced TCRB transcripts were expressed ones. TCRdb stores this immuneACCESS table with in-frame sequences only. Part of the clones is absent; in the studies checked, under half of the shortfall reflects unresolved V genes, and no reason is known for the rest. For this sample there are 150,000 to 190,000 clones; roughly 8% appear just once. The ten biggest clones cover less than 0.85% of the sample. The sample consisted of central memory CD4+ T cells from blood. Receptors originate from a man between 18 and 35 years old in good health.

The chain has TRBV10-3 and TRBJ2-3; no firm D call. The CDR3 runs to 13 residues. The V gene's germline CDR1 is ENHRY and CDR2 SYGVKD. Trimming pared 6 bases from V and 1 base from J, leaving 8 bases between. CDR3 bases: TGTGCCATCAGAGCTGCGGGCACAGATACGCAGTATTTT. Translated, it gives CAIRAAGTDTQYF.

This clone has only a few counts. The CDR3 DNA is TGTGCCAGCAGCTTAGGCGGTTTTGACACTGAAGCTTTCTTT. Protein sequence: CASSLGGFDTEAFF. The rearrangement links TRBV7-6 to TRBJ1-1; D is ambiguous. V was shortened by 1 base and J by 3 bases, with 9 bases between the two germline ends. The germline CDR1 and CDR2 sequences are SGHVS and FNYEAQ. The CDR3 loop spans 14 amino acids.

This clone was counted a few times. The chain carries TRBV7-3 and TRBJ1-1, with TRBD1 matching over 7 bases. The CDR3 loop spans 14 amino acids. Germline V lookup: CDR1 SGHTA, CDR2 FQGTGA. The trim removed 5 bases at V and 3 bases at J, leaving 6 bases unmatched. DNA of the CDR3: TGTGCCAGCAGCCCCGCAGGGGGATACACTGAAGCTTTCTTT. Its protein product is CASSPAGGYTEAFF.

In this sample, this clone turned up many times. The CDR3 region has the DNA TGCGCCAGCAGCCAACCACAGGGGGCCGTTAGGGGCTACACCTTC. Translation: CASSQPQGAVRGYTF. The chain carries TRBV4-1 and TRBJ1-2; 9 nucleotides agree with TRBD1. V shed 2 bases and J 8 bases; nucleotides not matched to a gene: 9. Germline CDR1 reads MGHRA; CDR2 reads YSYEKL. This CDR3 spans 15 amino acids.

This clone was counted a few times. The V and J genes are TRBV6-6 and TRBJ1-2; the D is unclear. V was cut by 6 bases and J by 6 bases, with 14 bases left in between. This CDR3 region has 13 residues. Germline V gene data show CDR1 as MNHNY and CDR2 as SVGAGI (reference sequence). For the CDR3, the DNA is TGTGCCAGCAGCCGCCGTCTTTCAGATGGCTACACCTTC. Its translation is CASSRRLSDGYTF.

This clone was seen repeatedly, ten times or more. The chain employs TRBV30 and TRBJ1-5; 7 bases are a match to TRBD1. Germline V gene data show CDR1 as GTSNPN and CDR2 as SVGIG (reference sequence). CDR3 size: 16 residues. V lost 2 bases and J lost 7; bases outside the gene matches: 14. The DNA for the CDR3 is TGTGCCTGGAGTCCAACCGCCTCGACAGGGCACCAGCCCCAGCATTTT. This gives the protein CAWSPTASTGHQPQHF.

In its sample, this clone was seen a few times. The chain carries TRBV30 and TRBJ2-1; TRBD2 aligns across 11 bases. Germline V gene sequence: CDR1 GTSNPN, CDR2 SVGIG (reference sequence). V lost 1 base and J lost 0; bases outside the gene matches: 11. This CDR3 contains 19 residues. The CDR3 nucleotides are TGTGCCTGGAGTGGCGGGACTAGCGGCCCCGAGGGCTCCTACAATGAGCAGTTCTTC. It encodes CAWSGGTSGPEGSYNEQFF.

The gene calls are TRBV28 and TRBJ1-5; maybe TRBD1 (6 bases). Trimming cost V 5 bases and J 4 bases, with 15 bases left between them. Germline-derived CDR1 and CDR2 are MDHEN and SYDVKM. This CDR3 contains 15 residues. As DNA, the CDR3 is TGTGCCAGCAGTCCCTCTTTGGGGGCAAATCAGCCCCAGCATTTT. Encoded protein: CASSPSLGANQPQHF.

The chain couples TRBV19 to TRBJ1-1, with a weak D call TRBD1 (5 bases). V lost 3 bases, J lost 4 bases, and 12 bases lay in between. The CDR3 runs 14 residues. Germline assignment: CDR1 LNHDA and CDR2 SQIVND (reference sequence). CDR3 region: CASSMDTRVTEAFF. The CDR3 DNA is TGTGCCAGTAGTATGGACACCAGGGTCACTGAAGCTTTCTTT.

The table lists this clone with a few counts. The chain joins TRBV7-3 to TRBJ2-2, with 13 positions matching TRBD2. Losses at the gene ends were 2 bases for V and 0 bases for J; bases not matched to a gene: 3. The CDR3 has 18 residues. CDR1 and CDR2 (germline): SGHTA, FQGTGA. The CDR3 DNA is TGTGCCAGCAGCTTAGGTGGGACTAGCGGGGCGAACACCGGGGAGCTGTTTTTT. Amino acids: CASSLGGTSGANTGELFF.

The V call is TRBV14, the J call TRBJ2-2, with TRBD2 identical over 11 bases. V dropped 2 bases and J dropped 3; count of bases not matched to a gene: 5. CDR1 is SGHDN and CDR2 is FVKESK in the germline V gene. CDR3 length: 17 amino acids. CDR3 nucleotides: TGTGCCAGCAGCCAATTTAAGGGACTAGCGGACACCGGGGAGCTGTTTTTT. It encodes CASSQFKGLADTGELFF.

V gene TRBV5-8 combines with J gene TRBJ2-3, with TRBD2 matching 8 bases. V lost 0 bases to trimming and J lost 4 bases; unmatched junction nucleotides: 7. This CDR3 region has 16 residues. Germline V gene data show CDR1 as SGHTS and CDR2 as YDEGEE. CDR3 nucleotide sequence: TGTGCCAGCAGCTTGGGACGGGGGGGCTTGGCAGATACGCAGTATTTT. Protein sequence: CASSLGRGGLADTQYF.

This clone was counted ten times or more. This rearrangement joins TRBV7-2 to TRBJ2-7, with 7 nucleotides matching TRBD1. Germline V lookup: CDR1 SGHTA, CDR2 FQGNSA. The CDR3 length is 13 residues. V was clipped by 4 bases and J by 2 bases; unmatched bases: 2. The CDR3 sequence: CASSSDRTYEQYF. The DNA for the CDR3 is TGTGCCAGCAGCTCGGACAGGACCTACGAGCAGTACTTC.

The chain is built from TRBV2 and TRBJ2-5, with D maybe TRBD2 (6 bases). This CDR3 region has 14 residues. Germline V CDR1 and CDR2: SNHLY, FYNNEI. Deletions cut 1 base from V and 7 bases from J, with 13 bases between. Here the CDR3 reads CASSEEWRAGTQYF. CDR3 nucleotide sequence: TGTGCCAGCAGTGAAGAGTGGAGGGCGGGGACCCAGTACTTC. Variable domain in full (rest from reference TRBV2 and TRBJ2-5): EPEVTQTPSHQVTQMGQEVILRCVPISNHLYFYWYRQILGQKVEFLVSFYNNEISEKSEIFDDQFSVERPDGSNFTLKIRSTKLEDSAMYFCASSEEWRAGTQYFGPGTRLLVL.

The chain joins TRBV5-1 to TRBJ2-1; 11 bases are a match to TRBD2. The CDR3 consists of 17 residues. The V gene end was trimmed by 0 bases and the J gene end by 6 bases; junction bases not matched to a gene: 8. CDR1 is SGHRS and CDR2 is YFSETQ in the germline V gene. CDR3 DNA: TGCGCCAGCAGCTTGGCCTCGGGACTAGCGGCCACCAATGAGCAGTTCTTC. Translation: CASSLASGLAATNEQFF.

The chain recombines TRBV2 with TRBJ1-5; D may be TRBD1 (5 bases). Germline CDR1 SNHLY, CDR2 FYNNEI. The CDR3 spans 13 residues. The ends were cut back, 7 bases at V and 7 bases at J, with 14 bases in the middle. This chain's CDR3 is CASTAGFRQPQHF. CDR3 sequence (DNA): TGTGCCAGCACAGCAGGGTTTCGGCAGCCCCAGCATTTT.

The chain recombines TRBV7-9 with TRBJ2-5; a possible D gene is TRBD2 (5 bases). CDR3 length equals 16 residues. Trimming cost V 1 base and J 1 base, with 13 bases left between them. Germline V gene lookup returns CDR1 SEHNR and CDR2 FQNEAQ (reference sequence). The CDR3 DNA reads TGTGCCAGCAGCTTAGGATCGGGGTGGACCCAAGAGACCCAGTACTTC. Amino acid sequence: CASSLGSGWTQETQYF.

The chain combines TRBV4-3 with TRBJ1-2; D perhaps matches TRBD1 (6 bases). Deletions cut 4 bases from V and 5 bases from J, with 14 bases between. The CDR3 has 14 residues. Germline loops: CDR1 LGHNA, CDR2 YSLEER. CDR3: CASSPRGLRYGYTF. The DNA of the CDR3 is TGCGCCAGCAGCCCCAGGGGTCTCCGGTATGGCTACACCTTC.

This clone showed up many times. The chain is built from TRBV4-3 and TRBJ2-3; TRBD1 might be the D (5 bases). Germline V gene sequence: CDR1 LGHNA, CDR2 YSLEER. CDR3 length equals 17 residues. Trimming removed 1 base from V and 0 bases from J, with 14 bases in between. The CDR3 region is CASSQGSTAASTDTQYF. The CDR3 DNA reads as TGCGCCAGCAGCCAAGGATCGACAGCCGCAAGCACAGATACGCAGTATTTT.

A few counts support this clone. This rearrangement joins TRBV7-2 to TRBJ2-7; a possible D gene is TRBD2 (6 bases). CDR3 length: 15 amino acids. Per germline, CDR1 SGHTA and CDR2 FQGNSA. Trimming cost V 5 bases and J 1 base, with 15 bases left between them. This CDR3 is CASSPTGGLSYEQYF. The CDR3 DNA sequence: TGTGCCAGCAGCCCTACCGGAGGACTATCCTACGAGCAGTACTTC.

V is TRBV28 and J is TRBJ2-7; 12 bases line up with TRBD2. The CDR3 covers 16 residues. V lost 4 bases to trimming and J lost 4 bases; unmatched junction nucleotides: 8. CDR1 and CDR2 from the germline V gene are MDHEN and SYDVKM. The CDR3 bases are TGTGCCAGCAGTTCGGAGACTAGCGGGAGTTGGTACGAGCAGTACTTC. It translates to CASSSETSGSWYEQYF.

This clone has just a few counts. The chain uses TRBV6-5 and TRBJ1-2; D is undetermined. The CDR3 consists of 13 residues. V lost 2 bases and J lost 4, with 8 bases in between. The V gene's germline CDR1 is MNHEY and CDR2 SVGAGI. CDR3 protein: CASSYGLIYGYTF. Here the CDR3 DNA reads TGTGCCAGCAGTTACGGACTGATCTATGGCTACACCTTC.

This clone was counted between two and nine times. This chain joins TRBV5-1 and TRBJ2-3, with 8 bases that match TRBD1. Germline lookup yields CDR1 SGHRS and CDR2 YFSETQ. The CDR3 spans 15 residues. J gave up 0 bases and V 4 bases, and 4 bases lay outside the gene matches. The CDR3 loop reads CASSPRTGSTDTQYF. The CDR3 DNA follows: TGCGCCAGCAGCCCTCGGACAGGGAGCACAGATACGCAGTATTTT.

This sequence joins TRBV28 and TRBJ1-5; 12 positions agree with TRBD1. The germline V gene has CDR1 MDHEN and CDR2 SYDVKM. V lost 6 bases, J lost 2 bases, and 11 bases stayed unmatched. The CDR3 is 18 amino acids. CDR3 residues: CASSRLGQGALGNQPQHF. DNA of the CDR3: TGTGCCAGCAGCCGTCTGGGACAGGGGGCTTTGGGCAATCAGCCCCAGCATTTT.

At least ten counts were recorded for this clone. The chain couples TRBV11-2 to TRBJ2-5; TRBD2 aligns across 10 bases. The CDR3 sequence is 16 residues long. Germline loops: CDR1 SGHAT, CDR2 FQNNGV. The V and J ends lost 0 bases and 5 bases, in that order; junction bases with no gene match: 6. In DNA, the CDR3 is TGTGCCAGCAGCTTAGATACCACTAGCGGGACGGAGACCCAGTACTTC. This gives the protein CASSLDTTSGTETQYF.

This clone has at least ten counts. A read error may produce the germline difference seen at one junction end. The J gene is TRBJ2-7, the V gene TRBV4-2; D is unresolved. Germline V gene lookup returns CDR1 LGHNA and CDR2 YNFKEQ. The CDR3 covers 12 residues. CDR3 bases: TGTGCCAGCAGCCAAGCTAACTACGGGCAGTACTTC. This gives the protein CASSQANYGQYF.

This clone was detected ten times or more. J is TRBJ2-1 and V is TRBV28; 7 positions agree with TRBD1. Looked up from germline, CDR1 is MDHEN and CDR2 is SYDVKM. V shed 6 bases, J shed 9 bases, and the junction held 8 bases outside the gene matches. The CDR3 consists of 13 residues. The CDR3 sequence is CASRRPGQSEQFF. DNA for the CDR3: TGTGCCAGCAGAAGACCGGGACAGAGTGAGCAGTTCTTC.

The chain is built from TRBV6-1 and TRBJ2-1; TRBD2 agrees at 9 bases. The germline gives CDR1 MNHNS, CDR2 SASEGT. The V gene end was trimmed by 3 bases and the J gene end by 4 bases; junction bases not matched to a gene: 1. The CDR3 has 14 amino acids. The CDR3 DNA reads TGTGCCAGCAGTGAGCGGGGGGGTTACAATGAGCAGTTCTTC. Its protein product is CASSERGGYNEQFF.

This clone was seen more than once but under ten times. This chain connects TRBV4-2 to TRBJ2-5; 9 bases line up with TRBD2. CDR1 LGHNA and CDR2 YNFKEQ come from the germline V gene. The length of the CDR3 is 15 residues. V was clipped by 1 base and J by 1 base; unmatched bases: 1. CDR3 sequence: CASSQGTSAQETQYF. CDR3 in DNA: TGTGCCAGCAGCCAAGGGACTAGCGCCCAAGAGACCCAGTACTTC.

This chain joins TRBV27 and TRBJ2-5, with 7 bases aligning to TRBD1. Germline V lookup: CDR1 MNHEY, CDR2 SMNVEV (reference sequence). Unmatched junction bases numbered 7, after V lost 4 bases and J lost 5 bases. This CDR3 has 14 amino acids. CDR3 amino acids: CASSSTGSRETQYF. The CDR3 coding sequence is TGTGCCAGCAGTTCGACAGGGTCCCGGGAGACCCAGTACTTC.